Presented here are 6 T cell receptor beta chains from one specimen sequenced in a study of cytotoxic CD8 clonotypes in ibrutinib-treated CLL. The protocol was immunoSEQ multiplex PCR, while the TCRdb copy is restricted to in-frame clones and leaves out a portion. The table includes approximately 340,000 clones, 67% detected once. The starting material was PBMCs, obtained after 36 months of ibrutinib treatment. The receptors derive from a human donor with chronic lymphocytic leukemia.

The rearrangement uses TRBV2 and TRBJ1-1; TRBD1 aligns across 9 bases. CDR3 size: 19 residues. J was trimmed by 6 bases and V by 4 bases; bases with no gene match: 21. Germline CDR1 SNHLY, CDR2 FYNNEI. CDR3 sequence: CASSVPSPGPGGDRAEAFF. The CDR3 DNA sequence: TGTGCCAGCAGTGTCCCTAGCCCGGGCCCTGGGGGGGACAGGGCTGAAGCTTTCTTT.

The rearrangement links TRBV7-9 to TRBJ2-5, with D perhaps being TRBD1 or TRBD2 (6 bases each). V was clipped by 1 base and J by 4 bases, with 10 bases between them. This CDR3 is 14 amino acids long. CDR1 and CDR2 (germline): SEHNR, FQNEAQ (reference sequence). The CDR3 sequence is CASSLVGGLETQYF. Written as DNA, the CDR3 is TGTGCCAGCAGCTTAGTGGGGGGCCTAGAGACCCAGTACTTC.

This rearrangement joins TRBV5-1 to TRBJ2-5, with 11 bases lining up with TRBD2. Trimming took 1 base from V and 2 from J; bases not matched to a gene: 1. The CDR3 runs to 15 residues. The germline gives CDR1 SGHRS, CDR2 YFSETQ. Here the CDR3 reads CASSLTSGRQETQYF. The CDR3 coding sequence is TGCGCCAGCAGCTTGACTAGCGGGAGACAAGAGACCCAGTACTTC.

This clone came up once. This rearrangement joins TRBV4-1 to TRBJ2-7, with 10 bases lining up with TRBD2. This CDR3 has 15 residues. Unmatched junction bases numbered 11, after V lost 1 base and J lost 11 bases. Germline assignment: CDR1 MGHRA and CDR2 YSYEKL. The CDR3 loop reads CASSQVRSAGGPKYF. CDR3 coding DNA: TGCGCCAGCAGCCAAGTAAGGTCAGCGGGAGGGCCTAAGTACTTC.

The V and J genes are TRBV9 and TRBJ2-5; 7 nucleotides match TRBD2. The germline V gene encodes CDR1 SGDLS and CDR2 YYNGEE. The J segment lost 2 bases and the V segment lost 4 bases, leaving 14 bases of the junction unmatched. The CDR3 has 17 amino acids. CDR3 sequence reads: CASSPSRGGHRQETQYF. The CDR3 bases are TGTGCCAGCAGCCCTAGCCGGGGAGGGCATAGACAAGAGACCCAGTACTTC.

This chain uses TRBV6-1 with TRBJ2-1; 7 positions agree with TRBD1. The CDR3 spans 14 residues. Germline V gene sequence: CDR1 MNHNS, CDR2 SASEGT. The V gene end was trimmed by 6 bases and the J gene end by 4 bases; junction bases not matched to a gene: 6. CDR3 residues: CASSLPGQYNEQFF. CDR3 DNA sequence: TGTGCCAGCAGCTTACCGGGACAGTACAATGAGCAGTTCTTC.